These T cell receptor beta chains were read from a single sample in a study of blood T cell repertoires in COVID-19. Assay: immunoSEQ multiplex PCR; the TCRdb copy retains only in-frame clones and omits some. Found here are 300,000 to 350,000 clones, around 86% of them singletons; the top ten hold nearly 6.5%. Sequenced input: peripheral blood. These receptors all come from a woman aged 45-60 years with COVID-19, enrolled during active disease. Each CDR3 is given with its conserved first and last residue. A D gene is named only where the DNA matches it firmly. A row's size may be missing; if present it is once, few, many or a size class.

V gene: TRBV6-1
J gene: TRBJ2-3
clone size: NA
D gene: NA
CDR3 protein: CASSEAYARTDTQYF
CDR3 DNA: TGTGCCAGCAGTGAGGCATACGCACGCACAGATACGCAGTATTTT

V gene: TRBV4-1
J gene: TRBJ2-1
clone size: NA
D gene: TRBD2
CDR3 protein: CASSQVFPSGLDNEQFF
CDR3 DNA: TGCGCCAGCAGCCAAGTTTTTCCTAGCGGGCTCGACAATGAGCAGTTCTTC

V gene: TRBV4-2
J gene: TRBJ2-4
clone size: NA
D gene: TRBD2
CDR3 protein: CASSPRTSGSYIQYF
CDR3 DNA: TGTGCCAGCAGCCCCAGGACTAGCGGGAGCTACATTCAGTACTTC

V gene: TRBV6-6
J gene: TRBJ1-1
clone size: NA
D gene: NA
CDR3 protein: CASSQRTGFNTEAFF
CDR3 DNA: TGTGCCAGCAGTCAACGCACAGGGTTTAACACTGAAGCTTTCTTT

V gene: TRBV5-1
J gene: TRBJ2-1
clone size: NA
D gene: NA
CDR3 protein: CASSYGPRDTTFSYNEQFF
CDR3 DNA: TGCGCCAGCAGCTACGGCCCCCGGGACACAACGTTCTCCTACAATGAGCAGTTCTTC

V gene: TRBV20-1
J gene: TRBJ2-2
clone size: NA
D gene: TRBD1
CDR3 protein: CSASATWSGTGVKAGELFF
CDR3 DNA: TGCAGTGCTAGTGCCACTTGGTCCGGGACAGGGGTAAAGGCCGGGGAGCTGTTTTTT

V gene: TRBV2
J gene: TRBJ2-1
clone size: NA
D gene: TRBD2
CDR3 protein: CASRSTSVSYNEQFF
CDR3 DNA: TGTGCCAGCAGAAGCACTAGCGTCTCCTACAATGAGCAGTTCTTC

V gene: TRBV10-2
J gene: TRBJ2-1
clone size: NA
D gene: TRBD1
CDR3 protein: CASSELGPQGVEFF
CDR3 DNA: TGCGCCAGCAGTGAGTTGGGTCCCCAGGGGGTAGAGTTCTTC

V gene: TRBV7-2
J gene: TRBJ1-1
clone size: NA
D gene: NA
CDR3 protein: CASSFGSYTEAFF
CDR3 DNA: TGTGCCAGCAGCTTTGGGAGCTACACTGAAGCTTTCTTT

V gene: TRBV11-2
J gene: TRBJ1-1
clone size: few
D gene: NA
CDR3 protein: CASSLFTGLTEAFF
CDR3 DNA: TGTGCCAGCAGCTTATTTACGGGGTTAACTGAAGCTTTCTTT

V gene: TRBV7-2
J gene: TRBJ2-7
clone size: NA
D gene: TRBD1
CDR3 protein: CASSLWQGDYEQYF
CDR3 DNA: TGTGCCAGCAGCTTGTGGCAGGGGGACTACGAGCAGTACTTC

V gene: TRBV9
J gene: TRBJ2-3
clone size: NA
D gene: TRBD2
CDR3 protein: CASSVLSGSSDTQYF
CDR3 DNA: TGTGCCAGCAGCGTACTTAGCGGGAGTTCAGATACGCAGTATTTT

V gene: TRBV19
J gene: TRBJ1-2
clone size: NA
D gene: NA
CDR3 protein: CASNLDVGGGYGYTF
CDR3 DNA: TGTGCCAGTAATCTAGACGTTGGAGGTGGCTATGGCTACACCTTC

V gene: TRBV5-8
J gene: TRBJ1-4
clone size: few
D gene: TRBD1
CDR3 protein: CASNGQGDEKLFF
CDR3 DNA: TGTGCCAGCAACGGACAGGGAGATGAAAAACTGTTTTTT

V gene: TRBV15
J gene: TRBJ1-3
clone size: few
D gene: NA
CDR3 protein: CATSATRASSGNTIYF
CDR3 DNA: TGTGCCACCAGCGCAACCAGGGCGAGCTCTGGAAACACCATATATTTT

V gene: TRBV19
J gene: TRBJ1-2
clone size: NA
D gene: NA
CDR3 protein: CASSKNRESVNYGYTF
CDR3 DNA: TGTGCCAGTAGTAAAAACAGGGAATCCGTTAACTATGGCTACACCTTC

V gene: TRBV29-1
J gene: TRBJ2-7
clone size: NA
D gene: NA
CDR3 protein: CSVGDSGSSYEQYF
CDR3 DNA: TGCAGCGTTGGGGACAGCGGGAGCTCCTACGAGCAGTACTTC

V gene: TRBV9
J gene: TRBJ2-3
clone size: NA
D gene: NA
CDR3 protein: CASSVLRDSFTDTQYF
CDR3 DNA: TGTGCCAGCAGCGTCCTCCGGGACTCCTTCACAGATACGCAGTATTTT

V gene: TRBV7-8
J gene: TRBJ2-5
clone size: NA
D gene: NA
CDR3 protein: CASSQKKGLRQDQETQYF
CDR3 DNA: TGTGCCAGCAGCCAAAAGAAAGGACTAAGGCAAGACCAAGAGACCCAGTACTTC

V gene: TRBV24-1
J gene: TRBJ2-5
clone size: NA
D gene: NA
CDR3 protein: CATSDPGQQETQYF
CDR3 DNA: TGTGCCACCAGTGACCCCGGACAGCAAGAGACCCAGTACTTC

V gene: TRBV6-6
J gene: TRBJ2-7
clone size: NA
D gene: NA
CDR3 protein: CASSPRAGITYEQYF
CDR3 DNA: TGTGCCAGCAGTCCCCGGGCGGGGATTACCTACGAGCAGTACTTC

V gene: TRBV12-3/TRBV12-4
J gene: TRBJ2-5
clone size: NA
D gene: NA
CDR3 protein: CASSPRGTQYF
CDR3 DNA: TGTGCCAGCAGCCCTAGGGGGACCCAGTACTTC

V gene: TRBV6-6
J gene: TRBJ1-1
clone size: NA
D gene: NA
CDR3 protein: CASSYLELTEAFF
CDR3 DNA: TGTGCCAGCAGTTATCTGGAGCTCACTGAAGCTTTCTTT

V gene: TRBV5-4
J gene: TRBJ1-3
clone size: NA
D gene: NA
CDR3 protein: CASSLGGGNTIYF
CDR3 DNA: TGTGCCAGCAGCTTGGGAGGGGGAAACACCATATATTTT

V gene: TRBV19
J gene: TRBJ2-7
clone size: few
D gene: TRBD2
CDR3 protein: CASSVLAGGHYEQYF
CDR3 DNA: TGTGCCAGTAGCGTACTAGCGGGAGGTCACTACGAGCAGTACTTC

V gene: TRBV7-2
J gene: TRBJ1-4
clone size: NA
D gene: TRBD1
CDR3 protein: CASSFSGPGTVNEKLFF
CDR3 DNA: TGTGCCAGCAGCTTCTCAGGACCGGGGACAGTTAATGAAAAACTGTTTTTT

V gene: TRBV2
J gene: TRBJ1-2
clone size: NA
D gene: NA
CDR3 protein: CASSLQNYYGYTF
CDR3 DNA: TGTGCCAGCAGTCTACAGAATTACTATGGCTACACCTTC

V gene: TRBV18
J gene: TRBJ2-2
clone size: few
D gene: NA
CDR3 protein: CASSPQGTGELFF
CDR3 DNA: TGTGCCAGCTCACCACAGGGGACCGGGGAGCTGTTTTTT

V gene: TRBV30
J gene: TRBJ1-1
clone size: NA
D gene: TRBD1
CDR3 protein: CAWSGWTGEAFF
CDR3 DNA: TGTGCCTGGAGTGGTTGGACAGGGGAGGCTTTCTTT

V gene: TRBV7-6
J gene: TRBJ2-3
clone size: NA
D gene: NA
CDR3 protein: CASSSGTPSPTDTQYF
CDR3 DNA: TGTGCCAGCAGCTCCGGGACACCTAGCCCCACAGATACGCAGTATTTT

V gene: TRBV5-4
J gene: TRBJ2-3
clone size: NA
D gene: TRBD2
CDR3 protein: CASSYVAGVYRDTQYF
CDR3 DNA: TGTGCCAGCAGCTACGTAGCGGGAGTCTACAGAGATACGCAGTATTTT

V gene: TRBV5-5
J gene: TRBJ1-1
clone size: NA
D gene: NA
CDR3 protein: CASSLSPRVNTEAFF
CDR3 DNA: TGTGCCAGCAGCTTGTCCCCCCGAGTAAACACTGAAGCTTTCTTT

V gene: TRBV24-1
J gene: TRBJ2-7
clone size: NA
D gene: NA
CDR3 protein: CATSDREPTYEQYF
CDR3 DNA: TGTGCCACCAGTGATCGGGAACCAACCTACGAGCAGTACTTC

V gene: TRBV3-1/TRBV3-2
J gene: TRBJ2-1
clone size: NA
D gene: TRBD2
CDR3 protein: CASSRGAGDGNEQFF
CDR3 DNA: TGTGCCAGCAGCCGGGGAGCGGGAGATGGGAATGAGCAGTTCTTC

V gene: TRBV4-1
J gene: TRBJ1-2
clone size: NA
D gene: NA
CDR3 protein: CASQGQNLNYGYTF
CDR3 DNA: TGCGCCAGCCAAGGACAGAATCTTAACTATGGCTACACCTTC

V gene: TRBV4-1
J gene: TRBJ2-7
clone size: NA
D gene: TRBD1
CDR3 protein: CASSQLAGTASHEQYF
CDR3 DNA: TGCGCCAGCAGCCAGCTAGCCGGGACAGCTTCTCACGAGCAGTACTTC

V gene: TRBV10-3
J gene: TRBJ2-3
clone size: once
D gene: NA
CDR3 protein: CAIRDFSTDTQYF
CDR3 DNA: TGTGCCATCCGGGATTTTAGCACAGATACGCAGTATTTT

V gene: TRBV29-1
J gene: TRBJ2-1
clone size: NA
D gene: TRBD2
CDR3 protein: CSVEDQRTSGLNEQFF
CDR3 DNA: TGCAGCGTTGAAGATCAAAGGACTAGCGGCCTCAATGAGCAGTTCTTC

V gene: TRBV11-2
J gene: TRBJ2-1
clone size: NA
D gene: TRBD2
CDR3 protein: CASSLGSSGSSYNEQFF
CDR3 DNA: TGTGCCAGCAGCTTAGGTTCTAGCGGGAGTAGTTACAATGAGCAGTTCTTC

V gene: TRBV11-3
J gene: TRBJ2-1
clone size: NA
D gene: TRBD1
CDR3 protein: CASSGRAGGFDEQFF
CDR3 DNA: TGTGCCAGCAGCGGCCGGGCAGGGGGCTTTGATGAGCAGTTCTTC

V gene: TRBV5-4
J gene: TRBJ2-7
clone size: NA
D gene: TRBD2
CDR3 protein: CASSFRSGSGHEQYF
CDR3 DNA: TGTGCCAGCAGTTTTCGTAGCGGGAGCGGTCACGAGCAGTACTTC

V gene: TRBV5-6
J gene: TRBJ2-3
clone size: NA
D gene: TRBD2
CDR3 protein: CASSYVRFGGRAGDTQYF
CDR3 DNA: TGTGCCAGCAGCTATGTGAGATTTGGGGGGAGGGCCGGGGATACGCAGTATTTT

V gene: TRBV18
J gene: TRBJ1-2
clone size: NA
D gene: NA
CDR3 protein: CASSRTGSNGYTF
CDR3 DNA: TGTGCCAGCTCACGAACAGGGTCGAATGGCTACACCTTC